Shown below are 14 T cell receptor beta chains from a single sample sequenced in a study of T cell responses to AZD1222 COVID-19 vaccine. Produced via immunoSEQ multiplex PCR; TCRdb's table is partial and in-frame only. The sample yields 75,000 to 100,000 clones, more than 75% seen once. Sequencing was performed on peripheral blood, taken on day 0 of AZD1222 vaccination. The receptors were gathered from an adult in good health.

CDR3 sequence reads: CASSNREEGSPLHF. CDR3 DNA: TGTGCCAGCAGTAACAGGGAAGAGGGTTCACCCCTCCACTTT. This rearrangement joins TRBV27 to TRBJ1-6; D is perhaps TRBD1 (6 bases). Trimming pared 5 bases from V and 9 bases from J, leaving 14 bases between. Germline V gene lookup returns CDR1 MNHEY and CDR2 SMNVEV (reference sequence). CDR3 length: 14 residues.

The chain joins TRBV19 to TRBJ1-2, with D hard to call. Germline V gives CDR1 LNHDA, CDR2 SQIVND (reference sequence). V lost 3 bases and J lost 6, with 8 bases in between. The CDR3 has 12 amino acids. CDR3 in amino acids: CASSIGEDGYTF. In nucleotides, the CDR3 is TGTGCCAGTAGTATCGGGGAGGATGGCTACACCTTC. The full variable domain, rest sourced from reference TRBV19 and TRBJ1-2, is DGGITQSPKYLFRKEGQNVTLSCEQNLNHDAMYWYRQDPGQGLRLIYYSQIVNDFQKGDIAEGYSVSREKKESFPLTVTSAQKNPTAFYLCASSIGEDGYTFGSGTRLTVV.

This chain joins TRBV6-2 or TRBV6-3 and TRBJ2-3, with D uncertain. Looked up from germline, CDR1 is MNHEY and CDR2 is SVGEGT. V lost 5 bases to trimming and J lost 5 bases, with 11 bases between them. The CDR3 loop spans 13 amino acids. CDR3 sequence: CASSPDSRDTQYF. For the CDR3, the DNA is TGTGCCAGCAGTCCCGACTCCCGAGATACGCAGTATTTT.

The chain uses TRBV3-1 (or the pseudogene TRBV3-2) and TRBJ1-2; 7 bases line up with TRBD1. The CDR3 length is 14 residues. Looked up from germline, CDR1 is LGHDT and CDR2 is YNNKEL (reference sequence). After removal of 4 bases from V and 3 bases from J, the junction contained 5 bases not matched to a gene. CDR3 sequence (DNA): TGTGCCAGCAGCCGGGACAGCGGTTACTATGGCTACACCTTC. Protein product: CASSRDSGYYGYTF.

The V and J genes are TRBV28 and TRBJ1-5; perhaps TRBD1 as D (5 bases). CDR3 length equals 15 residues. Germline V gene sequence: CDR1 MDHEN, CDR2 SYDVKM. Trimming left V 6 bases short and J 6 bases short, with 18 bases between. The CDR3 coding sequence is TGTGCCAGCAGCTCTCTAGGAGGGGCCCGTCAGCCCCAGCATTTT. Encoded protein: CASSSLGGARQPQHF.

This CDR3 is CASSLFYPGGYNEQFF. The CDR3 coding sequence is TGCGCCAGCAGCCTATTTTATCCCGGCGGATACAATGAGCAGTTCTTC. The genes are TRBV4-1 and TRBJ2-1, with D unclear. Between the trimmed V and J ends, which lost 4 bases and 4 bases, there was a span of 17 bases. Germline V gives CDR1 MGHRA, CDR2 YSYEKL. CDR3 length equals 16 residues.

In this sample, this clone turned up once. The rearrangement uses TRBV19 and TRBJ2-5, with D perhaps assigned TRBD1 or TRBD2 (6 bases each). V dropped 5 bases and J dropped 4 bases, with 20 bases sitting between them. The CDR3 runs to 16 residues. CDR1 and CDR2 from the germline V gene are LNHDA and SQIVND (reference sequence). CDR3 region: CASSAGPRQAGETQYF. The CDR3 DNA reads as TGTGCCAGTAGTGCGGGGCCCAGACAGGCGGGAGAGACCCAGTACTTC. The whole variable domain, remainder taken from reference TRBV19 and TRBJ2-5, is DGGITQSPKYLFRKEGQNVTLSCEQNLNHDAMYWYRQDPGQGLRLIYYSQIVNDFQKGDIAEGYSVSREKKESFPLTVTSAQKNPTAFYLCASSAGPRQAGETQYFGPGTRLLVL.

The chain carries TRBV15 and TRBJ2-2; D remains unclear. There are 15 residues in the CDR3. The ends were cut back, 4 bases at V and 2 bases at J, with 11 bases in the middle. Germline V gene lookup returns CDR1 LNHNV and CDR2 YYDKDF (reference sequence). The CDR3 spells CATSKDLLNTGELFF. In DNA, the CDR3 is TGTGCCACCAGCAAGGACCTACTCAACACCGGGGAGCTGTTTTTT. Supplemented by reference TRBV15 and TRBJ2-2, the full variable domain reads DAMVIQNPRYQVTQFGKPVTLSCSQTLNHNVMYWYQQKSSQAPKLLFHYYDKDFNNEADTPDNFQSRRPNTSFCFLDIRSPGLGDTAMYLCATSKDLLNTGELFFGEGSRLTVL.

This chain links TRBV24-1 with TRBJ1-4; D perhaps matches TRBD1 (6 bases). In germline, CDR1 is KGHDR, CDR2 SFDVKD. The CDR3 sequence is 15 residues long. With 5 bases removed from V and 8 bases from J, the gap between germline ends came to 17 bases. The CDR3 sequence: CATSGVAGAREKLFF. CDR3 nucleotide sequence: TGTGCCACCAGTGGGGTAGCGGGGGCAAGGGAAAAACTGTTTTTT.

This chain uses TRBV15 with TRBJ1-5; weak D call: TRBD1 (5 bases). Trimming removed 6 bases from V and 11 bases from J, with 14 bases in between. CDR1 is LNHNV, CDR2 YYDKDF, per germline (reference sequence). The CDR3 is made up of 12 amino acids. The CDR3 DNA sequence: TGTGCCACCAGGAGCTCCCGGGGGTCCCAGCATTTT. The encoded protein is CATRSSRGSQHF.

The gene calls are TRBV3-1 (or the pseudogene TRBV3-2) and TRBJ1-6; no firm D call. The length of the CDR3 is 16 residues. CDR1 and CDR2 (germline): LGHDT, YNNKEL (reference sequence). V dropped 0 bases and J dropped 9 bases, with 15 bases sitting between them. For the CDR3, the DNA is TGTGCCAGCAGCCAAGACCCCGGGTTCCCATCTTCACCCCTCCACTTT. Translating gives CASSQDPGFPSSPLHF.

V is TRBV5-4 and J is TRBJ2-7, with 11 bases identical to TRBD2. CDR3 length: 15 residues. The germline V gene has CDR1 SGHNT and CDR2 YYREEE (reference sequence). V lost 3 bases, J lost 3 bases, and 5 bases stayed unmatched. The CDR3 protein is CASSWTGTSGYEQYF. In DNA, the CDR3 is TGTGCCAGCAGCTGGACCGGGACTAGCGGCTACGAGCAGTACTTC. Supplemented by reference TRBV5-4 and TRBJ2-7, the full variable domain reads ETGVTQSPTHLIKTRGQQVTLRCSSQSGHNTVSWYQQALGQGPQFIFQYYREEENGRGNFPPRFSGLQFPNYSSELNVNALELDDSALYLCASSWTGTSGYEQYFGPGTRLTVT.

CDR3 loop: CATSPPGRGREGYTF. The CDR3 DNA is TGTGCCACCAGCCCTCCAGGGCGGGGGCGAGAGGGCTACACCTTC. The chain is built from TRBV15 and TRBJ1-2; possibly TRBD1 for D (6 bases). The CDR3 spans 15 residues. Germline CDR1 and CDR2: LNHNV and YYDKDF (reference sequence). V was shortened by 5 bases and J by 8 bases, with 21 bases between the two germline ends. The whole variable domain, remainder taken from reference TRBV15 and TRBJ1-2, is DAMVIQNPRYQVTQFGKPVTLSCSQTLNHNVMYWYQQKSSQAPKLLFHYYDKDFNNEADTPDNFQSRRPNTSFCFLDIRSPGLGDTAMYLCATSPPGRGREGYTFGSGTRLTVV.

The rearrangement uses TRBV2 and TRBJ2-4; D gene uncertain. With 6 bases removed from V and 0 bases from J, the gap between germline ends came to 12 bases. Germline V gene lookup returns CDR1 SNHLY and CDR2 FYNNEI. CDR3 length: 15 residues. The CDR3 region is CASREDPLAKNIQYF. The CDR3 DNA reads TGTGCCAGCAGAGAGGACCCCTTAGCCAAAAACATTCAGTACTTC.